This T cell receptor (beta chain) stems from a study of cytomegalovirus exposure and HLA in healthy donors. Study-wide background: T cells numbering 150 million to 200 million yielded approximately 100 million unique TCR beta sequences in an earlier analysis. Study findings and constraints: Previously analyzed data showed that most TCR beta V segments were productive at a frequency of about 87% or about 30%.

60 Vbeta and 13 Jbeta primers were used in PCR. Authors' data handling: Some 11 million shared chains were among the 80 million or so unique TCR beta chains that a later analysis counted. Clones were read by immunoSEQ multiplex PCR, and TCRdb kept only the in-frame ones, dropping some. The V and J calls and clone size come from that table; D and trimming were worked out from the DNA. The sample consists of 220,000 or so clones, under 80% of them appearing once. With respect to this clone: No antigen is known for it.

CDR3 size: 15 residues. The junction had 3 bases not matched to a gene; V was cut back by 5 bases and J by 6 bases. The germline gives CDR1 MNHEY, CDR2 SVGAGI. The rearrangement links TRBV6-5 to TRBJ2-2; TRBD2 matches 13 bases. The specimen was PBMCs. This receptor was identified in a woman aged 25 to 39 in good health and CMV-seronegative. CDR3 loop: CASSRGLAGAGELFF. CDR3 nucleotide sequence: TGTGCCAGCAGTCGAGGACTAGCGGGGGCCGGGGAGCTGTTTTTT.